Below are 24 T cell receptor beta chains sequenced from a single sample in a study of T cells expressing NK-cell markers. TCRdb reprocessed the 5' RACE reads; each CDR3 protein has one entry and no DNA is given. This sample carries about 430,000 distinct CDR3 sequences, with 1.4% going to the ten biggest clones. The sample comprised blood T cells: a sorted CD56 or NKG2C T cell subset, CD4+ or CD8+ T cells, or bulk PBMC T cells (not recorded which). These receptors were taken from a woman between 45 and 65 years old in good health.

This chain joins TRBV5-1 and TRBJ2-7; TCRdb proposes TRBD2, but this gene call is untestable without DNA. The CDR3 length is 14 residues. Per the germline V gene, CDR1 is SGHRS and CDR2 is YFSETQ. CDR3 sequence: CASSPELVLNEQYF.

The V and J genes are TRBV29-1 and TRBJ2-3; TCRdb designates TRBD1, a call that cannot be tested without DNA. This CDR3 has 13 amino acids. From germline, CDR1 is SQVTM and CDR2 ANQGSEA. The CDR3 spells CSVNRGSTDTQYF.

The V and J genes are TRBV16 and TRBJ2-5. Per the germline V gene, CDR1 is KGHSY and CDR2 is FQNENV. The CDR3 loop spans 14 amino acids. The CDR3 is CASSQRHSQETQYF.

This CDR3 reads CASSPVVPNREGNTEAFF. The chain has TRBV6-5 and TRBJ1-1. CDR1 and CDR2 from the germline V gene are MNHEY and SVGAGI. The CDR3 sequence is 18 residues long.

The chain employs TRBV5-1 and TRBJ2-3; the TCRdb D gene call, TRBD1, has no DNA to confirm it. The CDR3 sequence is 14 residues long. CDR1 SGHRS and CDR2 YFSETQ come from the germline V gene. Here the CDR3 reads CASFPGDLTDTQYF.

The genes are TRBV12-3 or TRBV12-4 and TRBJ1-1; TCRdb picks TRBD1, but there is no DNA to check that call. The CDR3 is 17 amino acids. This chain's CDR3 is CASTIQGGGRMNTEAFF.

The chain links TRBV20-1 to TRBJ2-7; TCRdb reports TRBD2, a call that lacks DNA to check it against. This CDR3 is 15 amino acids long. The germline V gene encodes CDR1 DFQATT and CDR2 SNEGSKA (reference sequence). The CDR3 protein is CSALDPTSGSNEQYF.

The chain has TRBV10-3 and TRBJ1-1. The CDR3 length is 14 residues. The germline gives CDR1 ENHRY, CDR2 SYGVKD. The CDR3 protein is CAISDKVVNTEAFF.

The chain links TRBV30 to TRBJ2-3; TCRdb names TRBD2, which stays unverified in the absence of DNA. CDR1 and CDR2 from the germline V gene are GTSNPN and SVGIG (reference sequence). CDR3 length: 15 amino acids. This chain's CDR3 is CAWRRGLAGTDTQYF.

This chain links TRBV29-1 with TRBJ1-1; TCRdb returns TRBD1, unconfirmable since there is no DNA. Germline CDR1 SQVTM, CDR2 ANQGSEA. This CDR3 region has 13 residues. This CDR3 reads CSGRVGGNTEAFF.

The chain combines TRBV5-1 with TRBJ2-4; TCRdb designates TRBD1, a call that cannot be tested without DNA. Germline CDR1 and CDR2: SGHRS and YFSETQ. CDR3 length: 15 amino acids. The CDR3: CASSLSGTVKNIQYF.

V is TRBV19 and J is TRBJ2-5; the TRBD2 assignment by TCRdb is unverifiable without DNA. The CDR3 extends over 15 amino acids. In germline, CDR1 is LNHDA, CDR2 SQIVND (reference sequence). CDR3 sequence: CASESGRTIGETQYF. The full variable domain, rest sourced from reference TRBV19 and TRBJ2-5, is DGGITQSPKYLFRKEGQNVTLSCEQNLNHDAMYWYRQDPGQGLRLIYYSQIVNDFQKGDIAEGYSVSREKKESFPLTVTSAQKNPTAFYLCASESGRTIGETQYFGPGTRLLVL.

This chain uses TRBV20-1 with TRBJ2-5. Per the germline V gene, CDR1 is DFQATT and CDR2 is SNEGSKA (reference sequence). This CDR3 spans 15 amino acids. The chain's CDR3 is CSARDKVRGQETQYF.

This chain connects TRBV20-1 to TRBJ2-3; TCRdb reports TRBD2, a call that lacks DNA to check it against. This CDR3 has 15 residues. Germline loops: CDR1 DFQATT, CDR2 SNEGSKA (reference sequence). The CDR3 loop reads CSASPLAGVGDTQYF.

The chain carries TRBV24-1 and TRBJ2-5; the TCRdb D gene call, TRBD2, has no DNA to confirm it. Looked up from germline, CDR1 is KGHDR and CDR2 is SFDVKD. The CDR3 is 16 amino acids. The CDR3 loop is CATSAAGREKGETQYF.

The chain employs TRBV20-1 and TRBJ2-3; the D call of TRBD1 rests on TCRdb alone, since no DNA is present to check it. In germline, CDR1 is DFQATT, CDR2 SNEGSKA (reference sequence). The CDR3 covers 13 residues. The CDR3 spells CSAPLGGTDTQYF.

The CDR3 region is CASSDDRGGYTF. The chain uses TRBV6-6 and TRBJ1-2; TCRdb indicates TRBD1, and absent DNA this call remains unverified. The V gene's germline CDR1 is MNHNY and CDR2 SVGAGI (reference sequence). The CDR3 length is 12 residues.

The chain uses TRBV7-9 and TRBJ2-2; TCRdb's D call of TRBD1 is untestable without DNA. This CDR3 comprises 16 residues. Germline CDR1 and CDR2: SEHNR and FQNEAQ (reference sequence). The CDR3 here is CASSPTDRDYTGELFF. The full variable domain, in which reference TRBV7-9 and TRBJ2-2 provide the parts outside the CDR3, is DTGVSQNPRHKITKRGQNVTFRCDPISEHNRLYWYRQTLGQGPEFLTYFQNEAQLEKSRLLSDRFSAERPKGSFSTLEIQRTEQGDSAMYLCASSPTDRDYTGELFFGEGSRLTVL.

The V call is TRBV12-3 or TRBV12-4, the J call TRBJ2-7; there is no DNA to check the TCRdb D call of TRBD2. The CDR3 spans 13 residues. CDR3 sequence: CASSPLARYEQYF.

The rearrangement uses TRBV29-1 and TRBJ1-5. Germline assignment: CDR1 SQVTM and CDR2 ANQGSEA. The CDR3 has 13 amino acids. This chain's CDR3 is CSVAHKVGQPQHF.

This chain uses TRBV9 with TRBJ2-2. From germline, CDR1 is SGDLS and CDR2 YYNGEE. CDR3 length equals 16 residues. The CDR3 is CASSVEWHHYTGELFF.

The chain has TRBV30 and TRBJ2-1; TCRdb calls TRBD1, which cannot be checked without DNA. CDR1 and CDR2 (germline): GTSNPN, SVGIG (reference sequence). CDR3 length: 19 amino acids. The CDR3 loop reads CAWSVMLEWGQGVKNEQFF.

The CDR3 spells CASSLDMDRYNEQFF. The chain is built from TRBV5-1 and TRBJ2-1. Germline values: CDR1 SGHRS, CDR2 YFSETQ. The CDR3 consists of 15 residues.

The chain uses TRBV28 and TRBJ1-3. Germline CDR1 and CDR2: MDHEN and SYDVKM. The CDR3 length is 13 residues. The CDR3 loop reads CASGTLSGNTIYF.